This record covers a single TCR beta chain. Under the authors' procedure: By means of reference gene primer amplification, nucleated cell counts were estimated. Libraries were prepared by immunoSEQ multiplex PCR; TCRdb keeps only in-frame clonotypes and omits some of them. The DNA was the basis for D and trimming; V, J and clone size are from that table. The sample carries 250,000 to 300,000 clones, about nine tenths recorded once. These data come from a study of blood T cell repertoires in COVID-19. Study-wide context: PBMCs, B-cell-depleted T cells, or T cells provided the cDNA or gDNA that made up the material.

Allocation to cohorts depended on clinical history reported by the participants. Two negative PCRs, clearance, or symptom resolution characterized the recovered Cohort 3 donors. The clonotype was recovered from a woman aged 55-70 years who had recovered from COVID-19. The sample taken for sequencing was PBMCs or T cells enriched from blood (not recorded which).

For the CDR3, the DNA is TGTGCCAGTAAGGGAGGAGCAACTAATGAAAAACTGTTTTTT. This codes for CASKGGATNEKLFF. The rearrangement joins TRBV19 to TRBJ1-4; unclear D gene. The CDR3 is 14 residues long. Germline assignment: CDR1 LNHDA and CDR2 SQIVND (reference sequence). The V end lost 7 bases, the J end lost 0 bases, and 9 bases lay between the germline ends.